This TCR beta chain came from a study of cytomegalovirus exposure and HLA in healthy donors (dated by TCRdb to the late 2010s). Background on the whole study: According to a later analysis, one platform produced both the 100 to 150 validation repertoires and the roughly 660 repertoires of the first cohort. The study aimed to test whether signatures of past pathogen exposure could be identified by cataloging public T cell receptors. A separate validation cohort of some 130 different subjects was used in addition to the roughly 720-subject first cohort. To predict cytomegalovirus infection status, the study combined high-throughput TCR immunosequencing, statistical association of individual TCRs with disease status, and machine learning.

Separate from the roughly 660-subject first cohort, the validation cohort of roughly 120 subjects was the group to which the donors belonged. The library came from the immunoSEQ multiplex PCR assay. The authors' pipeline ran thus. A statistical classification framework was developed to diagnose cytomegalovirus status using the catalog of TCR beta chain sequences. TCRdb took this table from immuneACCESS and kept in-frame rearrangements with V and J called. Such tables lack part of the clones; where checked against another copy, unresolved V genes explain under half of the gap, and the rest is unexplained. V and J calls and clone size are those listed in that table; D and trimming were worked out from the DNA. This sample gives under 250,000 clones in total; 80% to 90% of them show up just once. The leading ten clones occupy about 2.5% of the sample. A remark on this clone: Which antigen it targets is not known. The sample holds no much larger clone one base away, and base qualities are not on file.

Beyond this particular receptor, the publication reports: The classifier was reported to diagnose cytomegalovirus status with high specificity and sensitivity in both the original and validation cohorts. A later analysis had no HLA typing for the validation cohort, so co-occurrence there was scored across all 110 or so repertoires. The study gave a list of about 150 TCR beta chains associated with cytomegalovirus. A few of the identified cytomegalovirus-associated TCR beta chains were confirmed in vitro to be specific for cytomegalovirus antigens. The authors suggested that the approach could potentially be extended to other disease states and immunological phenotypes. Of the cluster scores, about 94% were above 0 in a later analysis, which found that TCRs clustered in the first cohort also tended to co-occur in the 120 validation repertoires. Most TCR sequences were seen in very few donors, while some public TCRs were found in many individuals.

Trimming takes 6 bases off V and 5 bases off J; junction bases not matched to a gene: 4. CDR1 and CDR2 are drawn from the germline V gene: MNHNS, SASEGT. The CDR3, cysteine through phenylalanine, is 14 amino acids long. Only the CDR3 region is kept as DNA, spanning 42 bases read in frame from base 1. The clonotype comes from a man aged 18 to 30 in good health and CMV-seronegative. The specimen sequenced was PBMCs. The sequence joins TRBV6-1 to TRBJ1-4; 9 bases in the junction line up with TRBD1. The nucleotide sequence reads TGTGCCAGCAGGGGGGGGACAGGGAATGAAAAACTGTTTTTT. It translates to CASRGGTGNEKLFF.